This T cell receptor beta chain was documented in a study of response to subunit inactivated influenza vaccine. The CDR3 is 13 residues long. The V gene's germline CDR1 is SNHLY and CDR2 FYNNEI. V was trimmed by 1 base and J by 7 bases, leaving 10 bases between them. Each CDR3 protein is one row after TCRdb ran MiXCR on the RT-PCR reads. Among approximately 480,000 distinct CDR3 sequences listed, 9.5% to 13% were seen once. This sequence was found in a man between 50 and 59 years old who received an inactivated influenza vaccine. V and J are TRBV2 and TRBJ1-2, with D maybe TRBD1 (5 bases). Source: PBMCs from blood, taken roughly 45 days after vaccination. The CDR3 DNA sequence: TGTGCCAGCAGTGAAGAGAGCAGGGTTGGCTACACCTTC. Translated, it gives CASSEESRVGYTF.